This T cell receptor beta chain appears in the sequencing data of a study of cytomegalovirus exposure and HLA in healthy donors. Repertoires were generated with immunoSEQ multiplex PCR, while TCRdb's copy carries only in-frame clones and drops some. Of approximately 72,000 clones in the sample, about 95% were seen once. Study-wide points: Rarity characterized most TCR sequences, yet some public TCRs appeared in many donors. Cytomegalovirus status was reportedly diagnosed by the classifier with high sensitivity and specificity. Within the roughly 120 validation repertoires, first-cohort TCR clusters tended to co-occur, according to a later analysis. Investigators reported 150 to 200 TCR beta chains as tied to cytomegalovirus.

In regard to this clone: What it binds is unknown.

V was shortened by 2 bases and J by 2 bases, with 16 bases between the two germline ends. This CDR3 contains 16 residues. Germline CDR1 KGHSH, CDR2 LQKENI. Sequenced: PBMCs. The clonotype comes from a woman between 18 and 29 years old in good health and CMV-seronegative. V and J are TRBV18 and TRBJ2-7, with D hard to call. CDR3 residues: CASSPTIESAAYEQYF. The CDR3, as DNA: TGTGCCAGCTCACCAACAATAGAAAGCGCGGCCTACGAGCAGTACTTC.